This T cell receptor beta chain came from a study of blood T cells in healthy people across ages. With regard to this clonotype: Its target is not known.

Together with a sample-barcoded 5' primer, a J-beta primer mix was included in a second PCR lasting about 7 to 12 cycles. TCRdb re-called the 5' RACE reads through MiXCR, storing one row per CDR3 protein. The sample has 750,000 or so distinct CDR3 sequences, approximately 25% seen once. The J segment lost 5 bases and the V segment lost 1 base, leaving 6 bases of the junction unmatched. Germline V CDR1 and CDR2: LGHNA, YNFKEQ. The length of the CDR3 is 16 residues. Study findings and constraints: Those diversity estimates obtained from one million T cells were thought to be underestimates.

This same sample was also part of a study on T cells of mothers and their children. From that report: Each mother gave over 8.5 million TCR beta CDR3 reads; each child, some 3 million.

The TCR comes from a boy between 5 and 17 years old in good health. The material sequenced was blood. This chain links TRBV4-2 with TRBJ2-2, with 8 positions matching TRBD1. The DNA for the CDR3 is TGTGCCAGCAGCCAAGCAGCAGGGGGCAGAACCGGGGAGCTGTTTTTT. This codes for CASSQAAGGRTGELFF.